The 20 T cell receptor beta chains reported below all come from one sample, sequenced in a study of blood T cells in healthy people across ages. A second PCR, run for 7 to 11 cycles, used a sample-barcoded 5' primer plus a J-beta primer mix. TCRdb fed the 5' RACE reads into MiXCR, producing one record per CDR3 protein. Of some 880,000 distinct CDR3 sequences in the sample, 35% to 40% were seen once. Sequenced sample: blood. These receptors all stem from a man between 18 and 29 years old in good health.

This clonotype has a handful of counts. The rearrangement uses TRBV29-1 and TRBJ1-1; D is ambiguous. CDR1 and CDR2 from the germline V gene are SQVTM and ANQGSEA. The CDR3 sequence is 12 residues long. V dropped 6 bases and J dropped 1 base, with 9 bases sitting between them. The CDR3 region is CSVTPGNTEAFF. The CDR3 DNA follows: TGCAGCGTAACGCCAGGGAACACTGAAGCTTTCTTT.

This clonotype was seen a few times. The V call is TRBV28, the J call TRBJ1-2, with 7 bases that match TRBD1. V lost 4 bases to trimming and J lost 4 bases; unmatched junction nucleotides: 12. The CDR3 covers 16 residues. Germline CDR1 reads MDHEN; CDR2 reads SYDVKM. CDR3 in amino acids: CASSSRTGQPVYGYTF. CDR3 nucleotides: TGTGCCAGCAGTTCACGGACGGGACAGCCTGTCTATGGCTACACCTTC.

The rearrangement uses TRBV20-1 and TRBJ1-6, with TRBD1 matching over 9 bases. The CDR3 loop spans 15 amino acids. The V segment lost 0 bases and the J segment 7 bases; nucleotides outside the gene matches: 4. Germline values: CDR1 DFQATT, CDR2 SNEGSKA (reference sequence). DNA for the CDR3: TGCAGTGCTAGAGAAGGACAGGGGAGGAATTCACCCCTCCACTTT. Its translation is CSAREGQGRNSPLHF.

The chain couples TRBV10-3 to TRBJ2-6; 7 bases line up with TRBD1. The CDR3 spans 15 residues. Trimming removed 5 bases from V and 2 bases from J; junction bases left unmatched: 3. CDR1 ENHRY and CDR2 SYGVKD come from the germline V gene. CDR3 protein: CAISPTGPGANVLTF. The CDR3 DNA reads TGTGCCATCAGTCCGACAGGGCCTGGGGCCAACGTCCTGACTTTC.

This clonotype came up a few times. This chain uses TRBV7-9 with TRBJ1-4; 7 bases match TRBD1. The ends lost 6 bases at V and 8 bases at J; junction bases unmatched: 9. Germline CDR1 and CDR2: SEHNR and FQNEAQ (reference sequence). The CDR3 contains 14 residues. DNA of the CDR3: TGTGCCAGCAGTCAAGACAGGGAAAGCGAAAAACTGTTTTTT. Translation: CASSQDRESEKLFF.

J is TRBJ1-1 and V is TRBV18, with D perhaps matching TRBD1 (5 bases). CDR3 length: 13 amino acids. Germline V lookup: CDR1 KGHSH, CDR2 LQKENI. Trimming left V 9 bases short and J 0 bases short, with 11 bases between. The DNA of the CDR3 is TGTGCCAGTCGTCAACAGGTGAACACTGAAGCTTTCTTT. Its translation: CASRQQVNTEAFF.

This clonotype was recorded a few times. The chain employs TRBV29-1 and TRBJ2-7, with D perhaps matching TRBD2 (5 bases). CDR3 length: 13 amino acids. Germline V gene data show CDR1 as SQVTM and CDR2 as ANQGSEA. CDR3 sequence: CNVLGGSSYEQYF. The CDR3 bases are TGCAACGTACTTGGAGGATCCTCCTACGAGCAGTACTTC.

This clonotype was recorded a few times. This sequence joins TRBV7-2 and TRBJ2-3; D not certain. Germline loops: CDR1 SGHTA, CDR2 FQGNSA. The CDR3 loop spans 12 amino acids. The V end lost 5 bases, the J end lost 5 bases, and 8 bases lay between the germline ends. CDR3 region: CASSPNLDTQYF. The CDR3 coding sequence is TGTGCCAGCAGCCCTAACTTAGATACGCAGTATTTT.

This clonotype occurred a few times. The CDR3 protein is CASSLDPQDNQPQHF. The CDR3 DNA reads TGTGCCAGCAGCTTAGATCCACAGGACAATCAGCCCCAGCATTTT. The gene calls are TRBV7-2 and TRBJ1-5, with D maybe TRBD1 (5 bases). The V gene's germline CDR1 is SGHTA and CDR2 FQGNSA. V lost 1 base to trimming and J lost 3 bases, with 10 bases between them. This CDR3 comprises 15 residues.

Worth noting for this clonotype: One junction end disagrees with the germline gene, perhaps due to a read error. The chain employs TRBV24-1 and TRBJ2-3, with D perhaps matching TRBD2 (5 bases). This CDR3 is 13 amino acids long. CDR1 KGHDR and CDR2 SFDVKD come from the germline V gene. In DNA, the CDR3 is TGTGCCACCGGTGATTTCGGGGAGGATACGCAGTATTTT. Translating gives CATGDFGEDTQYF.

This clonotype appeared a few times. The chain carries TRBV13 and TRBJ1-2; D remains unclear. Deletions cut 1 base from V and 7 bases from J, with 25 bases between. The CDR3 spans 18 residues. CDR1 PRHDT and CDR2 FYEKMQ come from the germline V gene (reference sequence). The DNA of the CDR3 is TGTGCCAGCAGCTTAGCCCCGTCACCTACTCCGTGGGATTCTGGCTACACCTTC. Its protein product is CASSLAPSPTPWDSGYTF.

V gene TRBV5-1 combines with J gene TRBJ1-2, with D maybe TRBD1 (5 bases). The CDR3 contains 15 residues. Germline CDR1 and CDR2: SGHRS and YFSETQ. Deletions cut 3 bases from V and 1 base from J, with 13 bases between. The CDR3 bases are TGCGCCAGCAGCTCCGGGACGCCCCTTAACTATGGCTACACCTTC. Encoded protein: CASSSGTPLNYGYTF.

Written as DNA, the CDR3 is TGCAGCGGAGGACTAGTCGGCAATGAGCAGTTCTTC. Amino acids: CSGGLVGNEQFF. The chain uses TRBV29-1 and TRBJ2-1; TRBD2 agrees at 7 bases. The V gene's germline CDR1 is SQVTM and CDR2 ANQGSEA. J gave up 6 bases and V 7 bases, and 6 bases lay outside the gene matches. CDR3 length: 12 amino acids.

J is TRBJ2-1 and V is TRBV7-3, with a possible D match to TRBD2 (6 bases). Matching the DNA end better, TRBJ2-7 makes the J call doubtful. This CDR3 region has 19 residues. Looked up from germline, CDR1 is SGHTA and CDR2 is FQGTGA. CDR3 sequence: CASSLDVGGVLPLHNEQYF. CDR3 DNA: TGTGCCAGCAGCTTAGATGTTGGCGGGGTCCTCCCCCTACACAATGAGCAGTACTTC.

This sequence joins TRBV20-1 and TRBJ2-4, with D tentatively TRBD2 (6 bases). The closer fit of TRBJ2-5 to the DNA end suggests the J call may be wrong. From germline, CDR1 is DFQATT and CDR2 SNEGSKA (reference sequence). CDR3 length: 15 residues. CDR3 bases: TGCAGTGCTAGAGATCTGGCTAGCGTGGGGGAGACCCAGTACTTC. Translating gives CSARDLASVGETQYF.

The chain recombines TRBV7-6 with TRBJ1-1; no clear D gene. Germline loops: CDR1 SGHVS, CDR2 FNYEAQ. V lost 3 bases and J lost 0, with 8 bases in between. The CDR3 is 14 amino acids. CDR3 DNA: TGTGCCAGCAGCTTGAGGGCCATGAACACTGAAGCTTTCTTT. Its translation: CASSLRAMNTEAFF.

V usage is TRBV7-2 and J usage is TRBJ2-5, with 12 nucleotides matching TRBD1. The CDR3 has 18 amino acids. Germline trimming cut 1 base from V and 11 bases from J; bases unmatched to any gene: 17. Germline CDR1 SGHTA, CDR2 FQGNSA. As DNA, the CDR3 is TGTGCCAGCAGCTTAGGTCCAGGGGGGACAGGGGGCTTCAATGAGCAGTACTTC. This gives the protein CASSLGPGGTGGFNEQYF.

This chain connects TRBV3-1 to TRBJ1-6; no clear D gene. Trimming stripped 0 bases from V and 8 bases from J, with 5 bases between. The CDR3 totals 13 residues. CDR1 LGHDT and CDR2 YNNKEL come from the germline V gene (reference sequence). The CDR3 protein is CASSQDGHSPLHF. For the CDR3, the DNA is TGTGCCAGCAGCCAAGATGGGCATTCACCCCTCCACTTT. The variable domain in full, completed from reference TRBV3-1 and TRBJ1-6, reads DTAVSQTPKYLVTQMGNDKSIKCEQNLGHDTMYWYKQDSKKFLKIMFSYNNKELIINETVPNRFSPKSPDKAHLNLHINSLELGDSAVYFCASSQDGHSPLHFGNGTRLTVT.

This clonotype was observed a handful of times. The chain is built from TRBV7-3 and TRBJ2-2; D call uncertain. With 0 bases removed from V and 4 bases from J, the gap between germline ends came to 3 bases. This CDR3 has 13 amino acids. Germline V gene sequence: CDR1 SGHTA, CDR2 FQGTGA. Here the CDR3 reads CASSLTLTGELFF. Here the CDR3 DNA reads TGTGCCAGCAGCTTAACCCTCACCGGGGAGCTGTTTTTT.

V gene TRBV6-5 combines with J gene TRBJ2-3; 12 nucleotides align to TRBD2. CDR3 length equals 18 residues. After removal of 4 bases from V and 1 base from J, the junction contained 9 bases not matched to a gene. The germline CDR1 and CDR2 sequences are MNHEY and SVGAGI. CDR3 sequence reads: CASSLGTSGYPGTDTQYF. Here the CDR3 DNA reads TGTGCCAGCAGTTTAGGGACTAGCGGGTATCCTGGCACAGATACGCAGTATTTT.